This TCR beta chain derives from a study of T cells in Graves' hyperthyroidism and ophthalmopathy (dated by TCRdb to between 2019 and 2020). Context from the whole study: Peripheral blood samples were taken at initial diagnosis, before any treatment was given. The paper describes TCR Vbeta CDR3 sequencing of 120 to 150 peripheral blood samples, made up of 43 ophthalmopathy patients, roughly 72 hyperthyroidism patients and 17 progressor patients. The study also compared thyroid tissue and blood T-cell repertoires from five or six Graves' hyperthyroidism patients. An independent validation cohort of around 19 hyperthyroidism patients and 15 or so patients who later progressed to ophthalmopathy tested prospective prediction of ophthalmopathy. A discovery cohort of about a hundred patients, 43 with Graves' ophthalmopathy and more than 55 with stable Graves' hyperthyroidism, was used to find distinguishing TCR V-J signatures. For training and testing, the 100 patients in the discovery cohort were randomly divided in a 7:3 ratio. After blood sampling, hyperthyroidism patients were treated with methimazole at a starting dose of 30 mg daily, and ophthalmopathy patients were treated with high-dose intravenous methylprednisolone.

This clonotype was counted a single time. The antigen it recognizes is unknown. No much larger clonotype is one base removed from it; base qualities were not supplied. A lone read gives weak evidence. Including the terminal cysteine and phenylalanine, the CDR3 comprises 13 residues. The read is trimmed to its CDR3 DNA, 39 bases read in frame from base 1. Cut back by 7 bases and 4 bases, the V and J ends lie 13 bases apart. Per the germline V gene, MNHNS is the CDR1 and SASEGT is the CDR2. Broader findings and caveats from the paper: A model built on a 13 V-J signature distinguished ophthalmopathy from stable hyperthyroidism, reaching about 88% sensitivity and around 81% specificity in cross-validation and 80%/75% in testing. No statistical method was used to set the sample size in advance, and investigators knew the group allocation. In validation, the model predicted progression to ophthalmopathy with about 71% sensitivity and approximately 78% specificity, a median of about six months before onset. Blood samples also contained most of the expanded thyroid clonotypes (frequency above 0.001), which suggests that blood repertoires may reflect thyroid immune responses.

Stable Graves' hyperthyroidism was defined as no progression to ophthalmopathy during 18 months of follow-up. Hyperthyroidism patients were aged 18 to 65 years and newly diagnosed, with disease duration of less than 2 months. The study excluded patients with uncontrolled infections, other autoimmune diseases, pregnancy or lactation. Diagnoses were based on clinical symptoms, serum thyroxine and TRAb, thyroid ultrasound and orbital computed tomography. Ficoll-Paque density gradient centrifugation was used to isolate PBMCs from about 10 ml of fresh peripheral blood. Total RNA was extracted with Trizol reagent, and quality was checked on an Agilent 2100 Bioanalyzer. The TCR beta CDR3 regions were amplified from the RNA transcripts. For the first round of RT-PCR on the TCR CDR3, the HTBI primer set was used together with the Qiagen OneStep RT-PCR kit. The libraries were constructed in a second round of multiplex PCR and then size-selected and purified. Sequencing of the libraries was done on an Illumina HiSeq2000 using paired-end 100 bp reads. The published analysis was carried out like this. Raw data were processed with SOAPnuke, discarding reads with adapters, uncalled bases, mean Phred below 15, or no exact constant-primer or identifier match. COPE v1.2.5 was used to merge the high-quality paired reads, and each unique nucleotide sequence was defined as a clonotype. Clonotypes were aligned to IMGT TRBV, TRBD and TRBJ reference segments using MiTCR v1.1. Analysis was restricted to V-J combinations with a frequency above 0.0001, which covered about 99% of repertoires. The TCS score was defined as the ratio of F50 (clonal expansion) to E x V (chaos), calculated using BLOSUM62-based TCRdist between CDR3 peptides within each V-J. Welch's t-statistics and random forest reduced around 510 V-J features to about 13, which were used in a naive Bayes classifier (R e1071). The Morisita-Horn index was used to measure how similar the thyroid and blood repertoires were. TCRdb reprocessing: public reads trimmed at Q25 with fastp, clones called with MiXCR, in-frame beta chains kept. Entries are consolidated by CDR3 protein sequence, retaining the most common genes and DNA. The V and J calls follow TCRdb's processing rather than the paper's. This sample is represented by roughly 710,000 distinct CDR3 sequences; over 35% of them were singletons. The ten largest clonotypes hold around 29% of the sample.

This receptor chain uses TRBV6-1 and TRBJ1-2; perhaps TRBD1 is the D gene, with 6 bases matching. This sequence was found in a woman in her forties with Graves' hyperthyroidism. Sequencing used blood. For the CDR3, the sequence is CASKIRDTYGYTF. Read as DNA, the sequence is TGTGCCAGCAAGATCCGGGACACCTATGGCTACACCTTC.